The 19 T cell receptor beta chains listed next were all sequenced from one sample in a study of CD4+ T cells in melanoma. Profiled with immunoSEQ multiplex PCR; TCRdb holds only in-frame clones, not every one. The sample has more than 90,000 clones, about 92% seen once. The specimen was peripheral blood. The source of these receptors is a human donor with melanoma.

This chain joins TRBV6-1 and TRBJ1-6; D is ambiguous. Germline CDR1 and CDR2: MNHNS and SASEGT. V was shortened by 5 bases and J by 9 bases, with 11 bases between the two germline ends. The CDR3 has 13 amino acids. This chain's CDR3 is CASSSGLGSPLHF. CDR3 bases: TGTGCCAGCAGTTCTGGTTTGGGTTCACCCCTCCACTTT.

J is TRBJ2-1 and V is TRBV6-5, with D unclear. The CDR3 sequence is 16 residues long. CDR1 and CDR2 from the germline V gene are MNHEY and SVGAGI. The germline V and J ends were trimmed by 0 bases and 2 bases, with 11 bases remaining between them. The CDR3 DNA sequence: TGTGCCAGCAGTTACTCGGCGACGGCAACCTACAATGAGCAGTTCTTC. Translated, it gives CASSYSATATYNEQFF.

V and J are TRBV30 and TRBJ1-1; perhaps TRBD1 as D (5 bases). The germline gives CDR1 GTSNPN, CDR2 SVGIG (reference sequence). The CDR3 runs 14 residues. Trimming cost V 8 bases and J 2 bases, with 18 bases left between them. CDR3 coding DNA: TGTGCCCTATGGGGCGGACGTGTCAACACTGAAGCTTTCTTT. This gives the protein CALWGGRVNTEAFF. The whole variable domain, remainder taken from reference TRBV30 and TRBJ1-1, is SQTIHQWPATLVQPVGSPLSLECTVEGTSNPNLYWYRQAAGRGLQLLFYSVGIGQISSEVPQNLSASRPQDRQFILSSKKLLLSDSGFYLCALWGGRVNTEAFFGQGTRLTVV.

DNA of the CDR3: TGTGCCAGCAGCTTAGTCGGGGGGCCGCTAATGAACACTGAAGCTTTCTTT. This codes for CASSLVGGPLMNTEAFF. This rearrangement joins TRBV11-2 to TRBJ1-1; possible D gene TRBD1, 6 bases. Germline V gene data show CDR1 as SGHAT and CDR2 as FQNNGV. Deletions cut 1 base from V and 0 bases from J, with 15 bases between. The CDR3 has 17 residues.

This clone was counted once. The chain recombines TRBV4-1 with TRBJ2-7; D ambiguous. Germline CDR1 MGHRA, CDR2 YSYEKL. V was trimmed by 3 bases and J by 7 bases, leaving 19 bases between them. CDR3 size: 15 residues. CDR3 amino acids: CASSHADKTGWEQYF. The CDR3 DNA is TGCGCCAGCAGCCATGCCGACAAGACGGGCTGGGAGCAGTACTTC.

This clone occurred once. Other DNA sequences of this sample code for an identical CDR3. This chain connects TRBV5-4 to TRBJ1-4, with a tentative D call TRBD1 (5 bases). The length of the CDR3 is 16 residues. Per the germline V gene, CDR1 is SGHNT and CDR2 is YYREEE (reference sequence). With 4 bases removed from V and 0 bases from J, the gap between germline ends came to 13 bases. The CDR3 coding sequence is TGTGCCAGCAGCCCTACAGGAGATGCAACTAATGAAAAACTGTTTTTT. Translated, it gives CASSPTGDATNEKLFF.

This clone showed up just once. The chain couples TRBV19 to TRBJ2-7, with a possible D match to TRBD1 (6 bases). CDR1 and CDR2 from the germline V gene are LNHDA and SQIVND (reference sequence). V was shortened by 3 bases and J by 2 bases, with 17 bases between the two germline ends. The CDR3 contains 16 residues. The CDR3 coding sequence is TGTGCCAGTAGTATCGGTCCGGCAGGGGATACCTACGAGCAGTACTTC. Translation gives CASSIGPAGDTYEQYF.

This chain links TRBV5-5 with TRBJ1-5; D uncertain. Germline V gives CDR1 SGHKS, CDR2 YYEKEE (reference sequence). The CDR3 length is 15 residues. Trimming removed 0 bases at V and 0 bases at J, with 7 bases between. The CDR3 sequence: CASSLVGNSNQPQHF. In DNA, the CDR3 is TGTGCCAGCAGCTTGGTAGGAAATAGCAATCAGCCCCAGCATTTT.

V is TRBV6-5 and J is TRBJ2-7; TRBD1 matches 10 bases. V was pared by 7 bases and J by 1 base, with 7 bases of the junction left unmatched. The CDR3 has 15 amino acids. Germline V gene lookup returns CDR1 MNHEY and CDR2 SVGAGI. CDR3 coding DNA: TGTGCCAGCAAACGGCCGGGACAGGGGTCCTACGAGCAGTACTTC. It encodes CASKRPGQGSYEQYF.

The V gene is TRBV2, the J gene TRBJ2-7; 11 bases match TRBD2. V trimming: 8 bases; J trimming: 2 bases; junction bases outside the gene matches: 2. The CDR3 totals 13 residues. In germline, CDR1 is SNHLY, CDR2 FYNNEI. The CDR3 reads CASLAGGAYEQYF. CDR3 in DNA: TGTGCCAGCCTAGCGGGGGGCGCCTACGAGCAGTACTTC.

The sample holds a few counts of this clone. The chain couples TRBV28 to TRBJ1-2; D possibly corresponds to TRBD1 (5 bases). The germline V and J ends were trimmed by 4 bases and 4 bases, with 16 bases remaining between them. There are 15 residues in the CDR3. Germline V CDR1 and CDR2: MDHEN, SYDVKM. The CDR3 DNA reads as TGTGCCAGCAGTTCGGGGTCCGGGACCATCTATGGCTACACCTTC. Translated, it gives CASSSGSGTIYGYTF.

The rearrangement joins TRBV6-5 to TRBJ2-7; weak D call: TRBD2 (5 bases). CDR1 and CDR2 from the germline V gene are MNHEY and SVGAGI. V lost 6 bases and J lost 6, with 18 bases in between. This CDR3 spans 14 amino acids. CDR3 nucleotide sequence: TGTGCCAGCAGACCTACCCGCGAGAGGGCCGAGCAGTACTTC. Residues: CASRPTRERAEQYF.

The genes are TRBV11-3 and TRBJ2-1, with TRBD2 matching over 11 bases. The V gene's germline CDR1 is SGHNT and CDR2 YENEEA. After removal of 0 bases from V and 16 bases from J, the junction contained 5 bases not matched to a gene. The CDR3 sequence is 13 residues long. The CDR3 region has the DNA TGTGCCAGCAGCTTAGACCTTACTAGCGGGAGATTCTTC. It is translated as CASSLDLTSGRFF.

The V and J genes are TRBV2 and TRBJ1-2; tentative D call: TRBD1 (6 bases). V was trimmed by 4 bases and J by 8 bases, leaving 17 bases between them. Germline V gene sequence: CDR1 SNHLY, CDR2 FYNNEI. The CDR3 runs to 14 residues. The CDR3 is CASSAEQGVYGYTF. Here the CDR3 DNA reads TGTGCCAGCAGTGCCGAACAGGGAGTATACGGCTACACCTTC. Filled out from reference TRBV2 and TRBJ1-2, the complete variable domain reads EPEVTQTPSHQVTQMGQEVILRCVPISNHLYFYWYRQILGQKVEFLVSFYNNEISEKSEIFDDQFSVERPDGSNFTLKIRSTKLEDSAMYFCASSAEQGVYGYTFGSGTRLTVV.

V is TRBV7-9 and J is TRBJ2-2; D ambiguous. This CDR3 has 14 amino acids. Germline-derived CDR1 and CDR2 are SEHNR and FQNEAQ (reference sequence). V was shortened by 2 bases and J by 6 bases, with 10 bases between the two germline ends. In DNA form, the CDR3 reads TGTGCCAGCAGCTTACCGGAGATGGCCGGGGAGCTGTTTTTT. Translating gives CASSLPEMAGELFF.

Comments on this clone: One junction end does not reproduce the germline sequence, and a read error may be involved. The chain uses TRBV9 and TRBJ2-7; D unclear. Germline V gives CDR1 SGDLS, CDR2 YYNGEE. CDR3 length: 11 amino acids. The CDR3 DNA reads as TGTGCCAGCAGCTCCGCCCCAAGAAGGGACTTC. Its protein product is CASSSAPRRDF.

This chain joins TRBV7-8 and TRBJ2-5; D is possibly TRBD1 or TRBD2 (5 bases each). The CDR3 is 17 amino acids. CDR1 is SGHVS, CDR2 FQNEAQ, per germline. V lost 4 bases and J lost 5, with 23 bases in between. CDR3 bases: TGTGCCAGCAGCTCCAGGGAAGGACTGATTTTGACGGAGACCCAGTACTTC. As protein: CASSSREGLILTETQYF. Based on the CDR3 plus reference TRBV7-8 and TRBJ2-5, the full variable domain is GAGVSQSPRYKVAKRGQDVALRCDPISGHVSLFWYQQALGQGPEFLTYFQNEAQLDKSGLPSDRFFAERPEGSVSTLKIQRTQQEDSAVYLCASSSREGLILTETQYFGPGTRLLVL.

The V gene is TRBV4-3, the J gene TRBJ1-2, with 9 positions matching TRBD1. The CDR3 length is 15 residues. The germline V gene has CDR1 LGHNA and CDR2 YSLEER. V shed 1 base, J shed 8 bases, and the junction held 8 bases outside the gene matches. The CDR3 region is CASSQALQGAGGYTF. The DNA of the CDR3 is TGCGCCAGCAGCCAAGCCTTACAGGGGGCGGGGGGCTACACCTTC.

The chain uses TRBV7-8 and TRBJ2-1; 9 bases line up with TRBD1. Germline V lookup: CDR1 SGHVS, CDR2 FQNEAQ. The CDR3 extends over 21 amino acids. Trimming took 5 bases from V and 9 from J; bases not matched to a gene: 29. In DNA form, the CDR3 reads TGTGCCAGCAGCCCCACGCCCGGGACAGGGAGTCTAGCGGTCCCGGCAAGTGAGCAGTTCTTC. It is translated as CASSPTPGTGSLAVPASEQFF.